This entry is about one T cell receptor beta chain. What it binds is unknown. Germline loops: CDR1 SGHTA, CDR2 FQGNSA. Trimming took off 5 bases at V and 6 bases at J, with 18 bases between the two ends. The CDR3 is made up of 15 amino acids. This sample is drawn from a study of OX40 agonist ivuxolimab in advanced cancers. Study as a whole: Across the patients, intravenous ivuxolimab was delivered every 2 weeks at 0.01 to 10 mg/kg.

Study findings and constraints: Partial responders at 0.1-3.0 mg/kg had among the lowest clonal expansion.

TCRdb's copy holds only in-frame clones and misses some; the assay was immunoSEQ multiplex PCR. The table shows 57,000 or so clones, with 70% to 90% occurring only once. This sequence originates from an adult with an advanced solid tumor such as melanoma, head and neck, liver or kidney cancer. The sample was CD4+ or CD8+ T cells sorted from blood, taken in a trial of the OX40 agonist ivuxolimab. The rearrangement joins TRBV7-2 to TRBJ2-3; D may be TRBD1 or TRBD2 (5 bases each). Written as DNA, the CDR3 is TGTGCCAGCAGCCCGGACTCAGGGACGATGGATACGCAGTATTTT. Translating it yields CASSPDSGTMDTQYF. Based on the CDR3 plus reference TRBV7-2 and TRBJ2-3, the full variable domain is GAGVSQSPSNKVTEKGKDVELRCDPISGHTALYWYRQSLGQGLEFLIYFQGNSAPDKSGLPSDRFSAERTGGSVSTLTIQRTQQEDSAVYLCASSPDSGTMDTQYFGPGTRLTVL.